This T cell receptor beta chain was retrieved from a study of blood T cell repertoires in COVID-19. Germline loops: CDR1 KGHSH, CDR2 LQKENI. The V and J ends lost 6 bases and 7 bases respectively, with 15 bases between them. This CDR3 spans 13 amino acids. Assay used: immunoSEQ multiplex PCR; TCRdb lists only in-frame clones, some missing. The table has about 63,000 clones, about 92% seen once; the top ten hold around 4.3%. The source is a man between 45 and 60 years old with active COVID-19. J is TRBJ1-2 and V is TRBV18; tentatively, D is TRBD1 (6 bases). The sequenced sample was peripheral blood. The chain's CDR3 is CASSRRTEGGYTF. The CDR3 coding sequence is TGTGCCAGCTCTCGAAGGACAGAGGGTGGCTACACCTTC. The whole variable domain, filled in from reference TRBV18 and TRBJ1-2, reads NAGVMQNPRHLVRRRGQEARLRCSPMKGHSHVYWYRQLPEEGLKFMVYLQKENIIDESGMPKERFSAEFPKEGPSILRIQQVVRGDSAAYFCASSRRTEGGYTFGSGTRLTVV.